The sequence of this T cell receptor (beta chain) was determined in a study of T cells in localized non-small cell lung cancer. General study results and limits: Patients showing higher blood T cell density tended to see longer overall survival. Uninvolved adjacent lung showed peak T cell clonality, exceeding tumor. Heterogeneity cannot be ruled out, as sequencing used one tumor region only.

Trimming took off 3 bases at V and 2 bases at J, with 8 bases between the two ends. Germline CDR1 is SEHNR and CDR2 is FQNEAQ (reference sequence). CDR3 length: 13 amino acids. Sequencing used immunoSEQ multiplex PCR; TCRdb keeps in-frame clones, though not all of them. The sample comprises some 51,000 clones, about nine tenths of which are singletons, and 5.2% rests with the top ten. As for this clone: Antigen specificity is unknown.

The clonotype was recovered from a woman aged 35 to 69 with stage I lung adenocarcinoma. The sequenced sample was peripheral blood, obtained before any cancer treatment. This chain joins TRBV7-9 and TRBJ2-7; D unresolved. The CDR3 nucleotides read TGTGCCAGCAGCTTGCTGGTGACCTACGAGCAGTACTTC. It codes for CASSLLVTYEQYF. Using reference TRBV7-9 and TRBJ2-7 for the parts outside the CDR3, the full variable domain is DTGVSQNPRHKITKRGQNVTFRCDPISEHNRLYWYRQTLGQGPEFLTYFQNEAQLEKSRLLSDRFSAERPKGSFSTLEIQRTEQGDSAMYLCASSLLVTYEQYFGPGTRLTVT.